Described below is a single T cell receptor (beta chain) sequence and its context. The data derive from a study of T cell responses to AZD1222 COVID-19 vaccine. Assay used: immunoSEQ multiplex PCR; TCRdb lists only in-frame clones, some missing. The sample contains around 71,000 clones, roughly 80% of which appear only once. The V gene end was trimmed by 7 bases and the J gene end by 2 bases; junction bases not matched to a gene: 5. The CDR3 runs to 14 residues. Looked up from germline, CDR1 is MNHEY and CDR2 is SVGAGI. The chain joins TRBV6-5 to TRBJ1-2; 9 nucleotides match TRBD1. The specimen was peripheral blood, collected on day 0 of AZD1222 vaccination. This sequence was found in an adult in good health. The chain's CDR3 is CASNLQGANYGYTF. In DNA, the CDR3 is TGTGCCAGCAACCTACAGGGGGCCAACTATGGCTACACCTTC.